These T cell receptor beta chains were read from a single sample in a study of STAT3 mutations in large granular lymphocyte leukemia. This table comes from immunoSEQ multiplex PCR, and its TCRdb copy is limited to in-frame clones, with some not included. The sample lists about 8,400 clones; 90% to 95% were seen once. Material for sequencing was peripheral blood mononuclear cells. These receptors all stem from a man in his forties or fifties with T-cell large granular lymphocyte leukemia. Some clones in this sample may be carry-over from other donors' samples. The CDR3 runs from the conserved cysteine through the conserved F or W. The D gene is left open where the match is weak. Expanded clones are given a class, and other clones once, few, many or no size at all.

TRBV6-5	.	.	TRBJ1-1	CASSFEGTNTEAFF	TGTGCCAGCAGTTTCGAGGGGACGAACACTGAAGCTTTCTTT
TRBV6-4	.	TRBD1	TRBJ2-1	CASSDETGGGNEQFF	TGTGCCAGCAGTGATGAGACAGGGGGCGGGAATGAGCAGTTCTTC
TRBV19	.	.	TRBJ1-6	CASRLGHTYNSPLHF	TGTGCCAGTAGGCTGGGACATACCTATAATTCACCCCTCCACTTT
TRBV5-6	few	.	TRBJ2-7	CASSFYRPLRAYEQYF	TGTGCCAGCAGCTTTTACCGACCCCTGAGGGCCTACGAGCAGTACTTC
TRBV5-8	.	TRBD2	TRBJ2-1	CADKREMGHNEQFF	TGTGCCGACAAGCGGGAGATGGGGCACAATGAGCAGTTCTTC
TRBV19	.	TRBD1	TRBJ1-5	CASRSLMKTGDGQPQHF	TGTGCCAGCCGCTCCCTAATGAAGACAGGGGACGGGCAGCCCCAGCATTTT
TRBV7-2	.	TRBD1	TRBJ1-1	CASSPWTGRAFF	TGTGCCAGCAGCCCGTGGACAGGGAGGGCTTTCTTT
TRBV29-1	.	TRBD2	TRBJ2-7	CSAQGLAGGPYEQYF	TGCAGCGCCCAGGGACTAGCGGGAGGGCCCTACGAGCAGTACTTC
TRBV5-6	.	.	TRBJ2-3	CASSLPSGTDTQYF	TGTGCCAGCAGCTTGCCTAGCGGCACAGATACGCAGTATTTT
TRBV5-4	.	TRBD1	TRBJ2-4	CASSSPGTGFSAKNIQYF	TGTGCCAGCAGCAGTCCCGGGACAGGGTTTAGCGCCAAAAACATTCAGTACTTC
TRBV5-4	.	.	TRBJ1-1	CASSLQGTEAFF	TGTGCCAGCAGCTTACAGGGAACTGAAGCTTTCTTT
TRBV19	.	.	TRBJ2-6	CASRDSGAGANVLTF	TGTGCCAGTAGGGACAGTGGGGCTGGGGCCAACGTCCTGACTTTC
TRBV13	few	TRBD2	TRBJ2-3	CASSSFSGRGDTQYF	TGTGCCAGCAGCTCCTTTAGCGGGAGGGGAGATACGCAGTATTTT
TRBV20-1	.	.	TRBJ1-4	CSARDPPGLVF	TGCAGTGCTAGAGATCCACCGGGACTGGTCTTT
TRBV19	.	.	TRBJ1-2	CAPNPPGVQYGYTF	TGTGCCCCTAACCCCCCCGGGGTCCAATATGGCTACACCTTC
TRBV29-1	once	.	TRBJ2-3	CSVEEGDKISTDTQYF	TGCAGCGTTGAAGAAGGGGACAAAATTAGCACAGATACGCAGTATTTT
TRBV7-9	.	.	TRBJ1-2	CASSPGGNVLYGYTF	TGTGCCAGCAGCCCAGGAGGGAATGTCCTCTATGGCTACACCTTC
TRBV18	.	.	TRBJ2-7	CASSPPAGQLYEQYF	TGTGCCAGCTCACCACCGGCGGGACAGCTATACGAGCAGTACTTC
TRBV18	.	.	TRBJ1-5	CASSPATGEAQHF	TGTGCCAGCTCACCCGCGACAGGAGAAGCCCAGCATTTT
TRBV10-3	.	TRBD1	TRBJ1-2	CAISGTRDRVGYTF	TGTGCCATCAGTGGAACACGGGACAGGGTAGGCTACACCTTC
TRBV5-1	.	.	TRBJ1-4	CASSFDEKLFF	TGCGCCAGCAGCTTTGATGAAAAACTGTTTTTT
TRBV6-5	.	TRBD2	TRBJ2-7	CASSLRGTNYEQYF	TGTGCCAGCAGCCTCCGGGGGACTAACTACGAGCAGTACTTC
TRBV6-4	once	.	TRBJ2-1	CASSDSDYNEQFF	TGTGCCAGCAGTGACTCGGACTACAATGAGCAGTTCTTC
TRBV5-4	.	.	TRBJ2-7	CASSLGGADYEQYF	TGTGCCAGCAGCTTGGGAGGGGCGGACTACGAGCAGTACTTC
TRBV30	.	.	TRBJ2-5	CAWTPRWERTQETQYF	TGTGCCTGGACTCCTAGGTGGGAGCGGACCCAAGAGACCCAGTACTTC
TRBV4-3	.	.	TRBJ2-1	CASSQDWRVKDEQFF	TGCGCCAGCAGCCAAGACTGGAGGGTCAAGGATGAGCAGTTCTTC
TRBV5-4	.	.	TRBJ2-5	CASSLRGRETQYF	TGTGCCAGCAGCTTGAGGGGCCGAGAGACCCAGTACTTC
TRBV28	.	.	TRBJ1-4	CASSLDGSTNEKLFF	TGTGCCAGCAGTTTGGACGGATCAACTAATGAAAAACTGTTTTTT
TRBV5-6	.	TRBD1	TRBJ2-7	CASSSGTGTEQYF	TGTGCCAGCAGCTCCGGGACAGGGACCGAGCAGTACTTC
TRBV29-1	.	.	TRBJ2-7	CSDRDKFLPSYEQYF	TGCAGCGACCGGGACAAATTTCTCCCCTCCTACGAGCAGTACTTC
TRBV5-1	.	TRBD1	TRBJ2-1	CASSSHLDRTNYNEQFF	TGCGCCAGCAGCTCTCACCTGGACAGGACCAACTACAATGAGCAGTTCTTC
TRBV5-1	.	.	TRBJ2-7	CASSLGSGTVNEQYF	TGCGCCAGCAGCTTGGGGTCAGGGACGGTCAACGAGCAGTACTTC
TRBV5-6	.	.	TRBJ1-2	CASSYSRGASIGYTF	TGTGCCAGCAGCTACTCAAGGGGAGCATCGATTGGCTACACCTTC
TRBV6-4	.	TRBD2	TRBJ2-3	CASSEGLATDTQYF	TGTGCCAGCAGTGAGGGACTAGCCACAGATACGCAGTATTTT
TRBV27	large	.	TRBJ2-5	CASSPGTTQETQYF	TGTGCCAGCAGTCCCGGGACAACCCAAGAGACCCAGTACTTC
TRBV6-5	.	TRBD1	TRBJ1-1	CASRATGFRTEAFF	TGTGCCAGCAGGGCGACAGGGTTCCGGACTGAAGCTTTCTTT
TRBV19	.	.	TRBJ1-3	CASSRGYSGNTIYF	TGTGCCAGTAGTCGGGGGTACTCTGGAAACACCATATATTTT
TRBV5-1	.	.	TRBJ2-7	CASSFYGSYEQYF	TGCGCCAGCAGCTTTTACGGATCCTACGAGCAGTACTTC
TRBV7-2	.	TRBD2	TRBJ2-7	CASSPRTSGTYEQYF	TGTGCCAGCAGCCCGCGGACTAGCGGGACCTACGAGCAGTACTTC
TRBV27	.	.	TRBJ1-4	CASSLSRQVHEKLFF	TGTGCCAGCAGTTTATCAAGACAGGTGCATGAAAAACTGTTTTTT
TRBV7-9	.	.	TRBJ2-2	CASSPPRQSGELFF	TGTGCCAGCAGCCCCCCCCGGCAGTCCGGGGAGCTGTTTTTT
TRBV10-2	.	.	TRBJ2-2	CASRGRGPWTGELFF	TGCGCCAGCAGGGGACGGGGACCTTGGACCGGGGAGCTGTTTTTT
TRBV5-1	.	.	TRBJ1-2	CASSPPGDGYTF	TGCGCCAGCAGCCCCCCCGGGGATGGCTACACCTTC
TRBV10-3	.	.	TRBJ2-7	CAISPRRNEQYF	TGTGCCATCAGTCCCAGACGGAACGAGCAGTACTTC
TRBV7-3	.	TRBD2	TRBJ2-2	CASSWGGTGELFF	TGTGCCAGCAGCTGGGGGGGAACCGGGGAGCTGTTTTTT
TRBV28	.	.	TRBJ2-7	CASSLWREQYF	TGTGCCAGCAGTTTATGGCGCGAGCAGTACTTC
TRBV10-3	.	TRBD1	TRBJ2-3	CAISSQGHTDTQYF	TGTGCCATCAGTTCACAGGGGCACACAGATACGCAGTATTTT
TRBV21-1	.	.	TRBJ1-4	CASTALAVHEKLFF	TGTGCCAGCACGGCTCTGGCAGTCCATGAAAAACTGTTTTTT
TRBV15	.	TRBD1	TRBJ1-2	CATSRGTGYYGYTF	TGTGCCACCAGCAGAGGGACAGGATACTATGGCTACACCTTC
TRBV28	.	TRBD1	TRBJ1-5	CASSLRQGRTQPQHF	TGTGCCAGCAGTTTACGACAGGGGAGGACTCAGCCCCAGCATTTT
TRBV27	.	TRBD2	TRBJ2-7	CATWTSGSYEQYF	TGTGCCACATGGACTAGCGGATCCTACGAGCAGTACTTC
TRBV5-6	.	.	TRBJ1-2	CASSSGDYGYTF	TGTGCCAGCAGTTCCGGGGACTATGGCTACACCTTC
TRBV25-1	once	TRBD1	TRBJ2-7	CASSGQGSYEQYF	TGTGCCAGCAGTGGACAGGGTTCCTACGAGCAGTACTTC
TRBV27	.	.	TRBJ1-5	CASSLSGGSSNQPQHF	TGTGCCAGCAGTTTATCAGGGGGAAGTAGCAATCAGCCCCAGCATTTT
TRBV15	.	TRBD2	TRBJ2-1	CATSRDRAGGQEQFF	TGTGCCACCAGCAGAGATCGAGCGGGAGGCCAAGAGCAGTTCTTC
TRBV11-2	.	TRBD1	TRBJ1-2	CASSPRSGGYGYTF	TGTGCCAGCAGCCCGAGGTCAGGGGGATATGGCTACACCTTC